The 3 T cell receptor beta chains presented below share a single source sample, sequenced in a study of regulatory T cells in long-lasting Graves disease (TCRdb year 2021). The time point label on this specimen signifies: newly diagnosed GD, antithyroid drugs for less than 3 months. RNA was extracted from PBMCs in TRIzol for both TCR sequencing and RNA sequencing. The library came from multiplex PCR. Sequencing relied on an Illumina HiSeq 4000. CDR3 regions were amplified by Arm-PCR with iRepertoire HTBI primers to construct TCR beta libraries. TCRdb passed the public sequencing reads through fastp at Q25 and MiXCR, retaining productive beta sequences. Every CDR3 protein is listed once, alongside the most common genes and DNA of its rows. This sample is represented by fewer than 650,000 distinct CDR3 sequences; 15% to 20% of them were singletons. The ten largest clonotypes hold more than 10% of the sample.

These data were likewise used in another study, on T cells in Graves' hyperthyroidism and ophthalmopathy.

The sample in question was peripheral blood mononuclear cells (PBMCs), obtained at new diagnosis, from a patient treated with antithyroid drugs. Receptor source: a man between 18 and 35 years old with Graves disease. Donor details come from another sample of the same person, matched by shared clones.

This clonotype appeared a few times. The chain recombines TRBV6-4 with TRBJ2-1, with 7 bases matching TRBD2. The CDR3 is 14 amino acids. Germline CDR1 reads MRHNA; CDR2 reads SNTAGT. J gave up 9 bases and V 4 bases, and 9 bases lay outside the gene matches. CDR3 residues: CASSVGSGMSEQFF. The CDR3 region has the DNA TGTGCCAGCAGTGTAGGGAGCGGGATGAGTGAGCAGTTCTTC.

This clonotype was counted many times. V usage is TRBV2 and J usage is TRBJ2-3; TRBD2 agrees at 9 bases. The CDR3 sequence is 17 residues long. The germline V gene encodes CDR1 SNHLY and CDR2 FYNNEI. Unmatched junction bases numbered 8, after V lost 0 bases and J lost 4 bases. CDR3 in DNA: TGTGCCAGCAGTGAAGCGCTTCTAGCGGGAAGAGCAGATACGCAGTATTTT. Translated: CASSEALLAGRADTQYF.

This clonotype has a handful of counts. V and J are TRBV10-3 and TRBJ1-1; D might be TRBD1 (6 bases). This CDR3 is built from 15 residues. V was cut by 4 bases and J by 6 bases, with 18 bases left in between. Germline CDR1 and CDR2: ENHRY and SYGVKD. CDR3 in DNA: TGTGCCATCAGTGGAACAGGGATTGGGGCCCCTGAAGCTTTCTTT. This gives the protein CAISGTGIGAPEAFF.